This TCR beta chain derives from a study of blood T cells in healthy people across ages. Trimming took off 5 bases at V and 6 bases at J, with 11 bases between the two ends. CDR1 and CDR2 (germline): MNHEY, SVGEGT. The CDR3 loop spans 12 amino acids. In this sample, this clonotype turned up a few times. The use of a sample-barcoded 5' primer and a J-beta primer mix characterized a second PCR of about 6 to 11 cycles. TCRdb used MiXCR to reprocess the 5' RACE reads, holding one entry per CDR3 protein. The table records roughly 900,000 distinct CDR3 sequences, around 48% of them present only once. The chain is built from TRBV6-2 or TRBV6-3 and TRBJ2-7; D uncertain. Sequencing was done on a sample of blood. The clonotype comes from a man aged 25-45 years in good health. This CDR3 is CASSRTQAEQYF. The CDR3 DNA reads TGTGCCAGCAGTCGGACCCAGGCCGAGCAGTACTTC.